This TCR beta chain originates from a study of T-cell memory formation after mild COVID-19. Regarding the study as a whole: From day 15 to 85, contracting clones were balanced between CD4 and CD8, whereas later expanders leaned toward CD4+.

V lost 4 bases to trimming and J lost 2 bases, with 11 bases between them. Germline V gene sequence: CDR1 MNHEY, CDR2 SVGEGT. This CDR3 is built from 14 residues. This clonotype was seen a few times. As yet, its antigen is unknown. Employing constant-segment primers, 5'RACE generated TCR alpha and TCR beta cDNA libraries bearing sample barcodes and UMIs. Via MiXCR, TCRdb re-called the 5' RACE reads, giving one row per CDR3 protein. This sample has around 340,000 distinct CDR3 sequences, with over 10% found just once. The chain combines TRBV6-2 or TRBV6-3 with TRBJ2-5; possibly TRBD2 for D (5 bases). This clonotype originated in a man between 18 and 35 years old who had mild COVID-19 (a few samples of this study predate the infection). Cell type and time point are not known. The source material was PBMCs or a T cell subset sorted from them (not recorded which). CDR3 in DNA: TGTGCCAGCAGTTTCTTCGGACTGCAAGAGACCCAGTACTTC. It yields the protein CASSFFGLQETQYF.